The 15 T cell receptor beta chains in this list originate from one sample, sequenced in a study of T-cell reconstitution after alpha-beta-depleted transplantation in children. Researchers prepared the TCRbeta library using unique molecular identifiers, the study reports. Via MiXCR, TCRdb re-called the PCR reads, giving one row per CDR3 protein. Of approximately 230,000 distinct CDR3 sequences listed, 25% are singletons. The sample consisted of PBMCs, taken before TCRalphabeta/CD19-depleted stem cell transplant. These receptors all stem from a girl aged 2-10 years with Fanconi anemia, due to receive a stem cell transplant.

V and J are TRBV25-1 and TRBJ2-5, with 10 bases aligning to TRBD1. This CDR3 is 17 amino acids long. V shed 2 bases and J 2 bases; nucleotides not matched to a gene: 8. CDR1 and CDR2 from the germline V gene are MGHDK and SYGVNS. CDR3 in DNA: TGTGCCAGCAGTGAAAAGGCCGGGACAGGGGATCAAGAGACCCAGTACTTC. Protein product: CASSEKAGTGDQETQYF.

This clonotype was picked up many times. This sequence joins TRBV29-1 and TRBJ2-7; D unresolved. CDR1 and CDR2 from the germline V gene are SQVTM and ANQGSEA. The CDR3 is made up of 13 amino acids. The germline V and J ends were trimmed by 4 bases and 0 bases, with 10 bases remaining between them. The CDR3 DNA sequence: TGCAGCGTTGGACCCCCGGGCTCCTACGAGCAGTACTTC. Translating it yields CSVGPPGSYEQYF.

This clonotype came up a few times. The rearrangement uses TRBV7-9 and TRBJ2-7, with D possibly being TRBD2 (5 bases). Germline CDR1 SEHNR, CDR2 FQNEAQ (reference sequence). V lost 5 bases and J lost 3, with 11 bases in between. CDR3 length: 13 residues. The DNA for the CDR3 is TGTGCCAGCAGCGGCACTAGAGGCTACGAGCAGTACTTC. Protein sequence: CASSGTRGYEQYF.

The V gene is TRBV11-3, the J gene TRBJ2-1, with 13 positions matching TRBD2. The V gene's germline CDR1 is SGHNT and CDR2 YENEEA. V was pared by 5 bases and J by 8 bases, with 3 bases of the junction left unmatched. The CDR3 runs to 14 residues. In DNA form, the CDR3 reads TGTGCCAGCAGCCCACTAGCGGGGGGGTATGAGCAGTTCTTC. It is translated as CASSPLAGGYEQFF.

The chain uses TRBV6-5 and TRBJ2-5, with D perhaps matching TRBD1 or TRBD2 (5 bases each). The CDR3 spans 13 residues. V dropped 0 bases and J dropped 9 bases, with 11 bases sitting between them. The germline gives CDR1 MNHEY, CDR2 SVGAGI. CDR3: CASSYSTAEAQYF. In DNA, the CDR3 is TGTGCCAGCAGTTACTCGACAGCGGAGGCCCAGTACTTC.

V usage is TRBV6-1 and J usage is TRBJ2-5; a weak D match, TRBD2 (7 bases). Trimming took 5 bases from V and 4 from J, leaving 14 bases between them. CDR3 length equals 14 residues. Germline CDR1 MNHNS, CDR2 SASEGT. CDR3 residues: CASSSRGARETQYF. The CDR3 DNA is TGTGCCAGCAGTAGTCGGGGGGCACGAGAGACCCAGTACTTC.

The rearrangement links TRBV2 to TRBJ1-4; D is unclear. Trimming shortened V by 1 base and J by 7 bases, and 10 bases separated the two germline ends. Germline-derived CDR1 and CDR2 are SNHLY and FYNNEI. This CDR3 is 14 amino acids long. CDR3 nucleotides: TGTGCCAGCAGTGAAGGGCTAATCGGTGAAAAACTGTTTTTT. Its protein product is CASSEGLIGEKLFF. Filled out from reference TRBV2 and TRBJ1-4, the complete variable domain reads EPEVTQTPSHQVTQMGQEVILRCVPISNHLYFYWYRQILGQKVEFLVSFYNNEISEKSEIFDDQFSVERPDGSNFTLKIRSTKLEDSAMYFCASSEGLIGEKLFFGSGTQLSVL.

This clonotype was counted between two and nine times. This sequence joins TRBV11-2 and TRBJ2-6; TRBD2 aligns across 11 bases. The CDR3 sequence is 20 residues long. With 2 bases clipped from V and 0 bases from J, the junction kept 9 bases outside the gene matches. Germline V lookup: CDR1 SGHAT, CDR2 FQNNGV. CDR3 in DNA: TGTGCCAGCAGCTTATTCGGGCTAGCGGGGGGACGCTCTGGGGCCAACGTCCTGACTTTC. It is translated as CASSLFGLAGGRSGANVLTF.

The J gene is TRBJ2-7, the V gene TRBV12-3 or TRBV12-4; 9 bases are shared with TRBD2. J lost 3 bases, V lost 6 bases, and 9 bases had no gene match. This CDR3 spans 15 amino acids. The CDR3 is CASSTPSGMSYEQYF. Here the CDR3 DNA reads TGTGCCAGCAGCACCCCTAGCGGGATGAGCTACGAGCAGTACTTC.

Remarks on this clonotype: Since a much larger clone is just one base distant, this may be a read error. The chain carries TRBV7-2 and TRBJ2-7; D assignment may be TRBD1 or TRBD2 (7 bases each). There are 14 residues in the CDR3. The germline V gene encodes CDR1 SGHTA and CDR2 FQGNSA. The CDR3 protein is CACSPRGRAYEQYF. The CDR3 coding sequence is TGTGCCTGCAGCCCCAGGGGGAGGGCCTACGAGCAGTACTTC.

The chain recombines TRBV5-1 with TRBJ2-7; 11 bases align to TRBD1. Germline V gene sequence: CDR1 SGHRS, CDR2 YFSETQ. The V gene end was trimmed by 2 bases and the J gene end by 6 bases; junction bases not matched to a gene: 4. CDR3 length equals 14 residues. Written as DNA, the CDR3 is TGCGCCAGCAGCTTACGGGACAGGGGGGGCGAGCAGTACTTC. Translation gives CASSLRDRGGEQYF.

The sample holds one count of this clonotype. The genes are TRBV7-2 and TRBJ2-5; D might be TRBD2 (6 bases). The V end was cut by 5 bases, the J end by 4 bases, with 23 bases between. This CDR3 spans 17 amino acids. From germline, CDR1 is SGHTA and CDR2 FQGNSA. For the CDR3, the DNA is TGTGCCAGCAGCCGCCCCCGTGGGGAGGCTTGGGGAGAGACCCAGTACTTC. Amino acid sequence: CASSRPRGEAWGETQYF.

This clonotype has at least ten counts. The V and J genes are TRBV7-9 and TRBJ2-3; the D call may be TRBD1 or TRBD2 (5 bases each). V gave up 4 bases and J gave up 2 bases, with 16 bases separating them. This CDR3 contains 16 residues. The germline CDR1 and CDR2 sequences are SEHNR and FQNEAQ (reference sequence). The CDR3 bases are TGTGCCAGCAGCTACCCTCCGGGACGAGTCACAGATACGCAGTATTTT. Translating gives CASSYPPGRVTDTQYF. The complete variable domain, with remaining parts taken from reference TRBV7-9 and TRBJ2-3, reads DTGVSQNPRHKITKRGQNVTFRCDPISEHNRLYWYRQTLGQGPEFLTYFQNEAQLEKSRLLSDRFSAERPKGSFSTLEIQRTEQGDSAMYLCASSYPPGRVTDTQYFGPGTRLTVL.

This clonotype appeared a few times. This sequence joins TRBV7-2 and TRBJ1-1, with a tentative D call TRBD1 (5 bases). The CDR3 extends over 13 amino acids. Germline CDR1 SGHTA, CDR2 FQGNSA. The ends were cut back, 5 bases at V and 7 bases at J, with 14 bases in the middle. CDR3 coding DNA: TGTGCCAGCAGCCCCCGACAGCGCGTTGAAGCTTTCTTT. This gives the protein CASSPRQRVEAFF.

This clonotype has a count of ten or more. The chain couples TRBV12-3 or TRBV12-4 to TRBJ2-1; D gene ambiguous. Trimming took off 5 bases at V and 5 bases at J, with 4 bases between the two ends. The CDR3 is 11 amino acids. The CDR3 DNA reads TGTGCCAGCAGTCGGAACAATGAGCAGTTCTTC. Protein sequence: CASSRNNEQFF.